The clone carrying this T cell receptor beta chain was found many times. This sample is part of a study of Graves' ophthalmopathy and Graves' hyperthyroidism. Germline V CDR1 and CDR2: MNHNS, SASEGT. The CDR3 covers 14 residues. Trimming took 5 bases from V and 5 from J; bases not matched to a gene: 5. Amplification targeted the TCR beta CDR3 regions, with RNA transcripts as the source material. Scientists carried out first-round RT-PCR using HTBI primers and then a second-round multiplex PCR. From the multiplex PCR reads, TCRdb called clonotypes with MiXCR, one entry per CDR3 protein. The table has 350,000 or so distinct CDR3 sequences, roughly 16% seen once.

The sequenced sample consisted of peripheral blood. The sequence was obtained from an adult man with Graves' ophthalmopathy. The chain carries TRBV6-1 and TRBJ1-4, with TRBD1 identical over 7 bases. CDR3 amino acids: CASSRQGLNEKLFF. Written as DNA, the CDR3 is TGTGCCAGCAGTAGACAGGGATTAAATGAAAAACTGTTTTTT.